This entry is about one T cell receptor beta chain. Documented time point: after neoadjuvant nivolumab, at surgical resection. This sample stems from a study of neoadjuvant anti-PD-1 for oral cavity cancer. Assay: immunoSEQ multiplex PCR; the TCRdb copy retains only in-frame clones and omits some. The sample includes about 12,000 clones, around 70% of them seen just once. CDR1 is SGHAT and CDR2 is FQNNGV in the germline V gene. V lost 1 base and J lost 6, with 10 bases in between. This CDR3 is 14 amino acids long. The material was PBMCs, obtained after nivolumab (anti-PD-1) treatment. The TCR comes from a person between 35 and 79 years old with oral cavity squamous cell carcinoma. The gene calls are TRBV11-2 and TRBJ2-1; TRBD2 is a possible D gene (7 bases). In nucleotides, the CDR3 is TGTGCCAGCAGCTTAGCGGGGGGCTCCAATGAGCAGTTCTTC. Translation gives CASSLAGGSNEQFF.